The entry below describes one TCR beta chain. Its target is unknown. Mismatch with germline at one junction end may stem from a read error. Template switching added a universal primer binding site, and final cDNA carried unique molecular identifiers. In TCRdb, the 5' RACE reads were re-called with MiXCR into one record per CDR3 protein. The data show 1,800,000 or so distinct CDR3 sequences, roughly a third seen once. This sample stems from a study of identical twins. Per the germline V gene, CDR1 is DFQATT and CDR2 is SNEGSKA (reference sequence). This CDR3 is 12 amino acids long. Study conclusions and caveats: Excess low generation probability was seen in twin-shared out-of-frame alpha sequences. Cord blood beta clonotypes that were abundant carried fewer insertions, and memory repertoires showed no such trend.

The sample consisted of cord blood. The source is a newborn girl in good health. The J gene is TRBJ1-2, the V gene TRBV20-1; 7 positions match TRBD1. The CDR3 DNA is TGCAGTGCTCGGGACAGAAACTATGGCCACACCTTC. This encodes CSARDRNYGHTF.